The clone carrying this TCR beta chain was detected only a few times. Its cognate antigen is unknown. Germline CDR1 LNHNV, CDR2 YYDKDF (reference sequence). The CDR3 totals 14 residues. V was trimmed by 4 bases and J by 7 bases, leaving 16 bases between them. Over a period of roughly 6 days at 37 degrees C, the mixed lymphocyte reaction cells were cocultured. The data originate from a study of siplizumab effects on memory and regulatory T cells. Method: immunoSEQ multiplex PCR; TCRdb's copy keeps in-frame clones and lacks some. The data contain about 13,000 clones, approximately 49% of them singletons.

The sequence derives from a human donor in good health; the cells came from an allogeneic mixed lymphocyte reaction. Sequenced: CFSE-low (dividing) CD4+ T cells sorted from an allogeneic mixed lymphocyte reaction. V is TRBV15 and J is TRBJ1-2; D possibly corresponds to TRBD1 (5 bases). The CDR3 sequence is CATSKSGRVGGYTF. DNA for the CDR3: TGTGCCACCAGCAAGTCAGGGAGAGTGGGTGGCTACACCTTC.